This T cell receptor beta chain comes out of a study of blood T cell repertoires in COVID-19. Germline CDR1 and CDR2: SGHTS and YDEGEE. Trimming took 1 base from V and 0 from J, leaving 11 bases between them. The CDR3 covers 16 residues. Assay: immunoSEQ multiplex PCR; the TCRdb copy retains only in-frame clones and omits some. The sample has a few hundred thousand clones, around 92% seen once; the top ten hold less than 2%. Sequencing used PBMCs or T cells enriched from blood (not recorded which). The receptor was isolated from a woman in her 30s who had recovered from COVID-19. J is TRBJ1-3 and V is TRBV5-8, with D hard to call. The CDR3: CASSLLLVSSGNTIYF. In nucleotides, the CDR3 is TGTGCCAGCAGCTTGCTATTAGTGTCCTCTGGAAACACCATATATTTT. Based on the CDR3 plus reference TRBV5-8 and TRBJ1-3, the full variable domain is EAGVTQSPTHLIKTRGQQATLRCSPISGHTSVYWYQQALGLGLQFLLWYDEGEERNRGNFPPRFSGRQFPNYSSELNVNALELEDSALYLCASSLLLVSSGNTIYFGEGSWLTVV.